These 17 T cell receptor beta chains were sequenced from one sample in a study of shared clonotypes between healthy human individuals. Data came from immunoSEQ multiplex PCR; TCRdb stores just in-frame clones and leaves some out. The sample comprises 1,400,000 or so clones, approximately 98.5% of which are singletons, and about 0.4% rests with the top ten. The source material was naive CD4+ T cells sorted from blood. As for subset: CD45RA+ positively selected. The receptor set was obtained from a man aged 30 to 45 in good health.

The chain links TRBV7-8 to TRBJ2-6; D remains ambiguous. V dropped 4 bases and J dropped 0 bases, with 16 bases sitting between them. The CDR3 consists of 18 residues. Germline CDR1 is SGHVS and CDR2 is FQNEAQ. CDR3 in amino acids: CASSYLGQLHSGANVLTF. The CDR3 bases are TGTGCCAGCAGCTATTTGGGCCAGCTACACTCTGGGGCCAACGTCCTGACTTTC.

The V and J genes are TRBV14 and TRBJ2-7; D is possibly TRBD1 or TRBD2 (5 bases each). Germline assignment: CDR1 SGHDN and CDR2 FVKESK. This CDR3 spans 14 amino acids. The V gene lost 4 bases and the J gene lost 7 bases, with 17 bases spanning the gap. The CDR3 reads CASSLKPGTAEQYF. The CDR3 coding sequence is TGTGCCAGCAGCCTAAAGCCTGGGACGGCTGAGCAGTACTTC. Full variable domain (missing parts from reference TRBV14 and TRBJ2-7): EAGVTQFPSHSVIEKGQTVTLRCDPISGHDNLYWYRRVMGKEIKFLLHFVKESKQDESGMPNNRFLAERTGGTYSTLKVQPAELEDSGVYFCASSLKPGTAEQYFGPGTRLTVT.

The rearrangement links TRBV7-2 to TRBJ2-3; weak D call: TRBD1 (5 bases). Germline V lookup: CDR1 SGHTA, CDR2 FQGNSA. The CDR3 covers 17 residues. Trimming took 5 bases from V and 0 from J, leaving 18 bases between them. Written as DNA, the CDR3 is TGTGCCAGCAGCCCCGAACCACCAGGGCCGAGCACAGATACGCAGTATTTT. It translates to CASSPEPPGPSTDTQYF. The full variable domain, rest sourced from reference TRBV7-2 and TRBJ2-3, is GAGVSQSPSNKVTEKGKDVELRCDPISGHTALYWYRQSLGQGLEFLIYFQGNSAPDKSGLPSDRFSAERTGGSVSTLTIQRTQQEDSAVYLCASSPEPPGPSTDTQYFGPGTRLTVL.

The chain joins TRBV5-5 to TRBJ2-7, with 7 nucleotides matching TRBD1. There are 15 residues in the CDR3. V lost 0 bases and J lost 3; bases outside the gene matches: 6. The germline gives CDR1 SGHKS, CDR2 YYEKEE (reference sequence). The CDR3 here is CASSLGQGEGYEQYF. The CDR3, as DNA: TGTGCCAGCAGCTTGGGACAGGGCGAGGGCTACGAGCAGTACTTC.

The V and J genes are TRBV7-6 and TRBJ2-3; TRBD2 matches at 12 bases. Trimming removed 6 bases from V and 5 bases from J; junction bases left unmatched: 9. Per germline, CDR1 SGHVS and CDR2 FNYEAQ. The CDR3 length is 16 residues. In nucleotides, the CDR3 is TGTGCCAGCAGACCGTCTCCGGGACTAGCGGGAGATACGCAGTATTTT. This codes for CASRPSPGLAGDTQYF.

This clone appeared once. The chain has TRBV9 and TRBJ2-2; 8 bases agree with TRBD1. J gave up 1 base and V 4 bases, and 6 bases lay outside the gene matches. This CDR3 region has 16 residues. In germline, CDR1 is SGDLS, CDR2 YYNGEE. The CDR3 coding sequence is TGTGCCAGCAGCTTCCGGACAGGGAAGAACACCGGGGAGCTGTTTTTT. As protein: CASSFRTGKNTGELFF. Complete variable domain (other parts from reference TRBV9 and TRBJ2-2): DSGVTQTPKHLITATGQRVTLRCSPRSGDLSVYWYQQSLDQGLQFLIQYYNGEERAKGNILERFSAQQFPDLHSELNLSSLELGDSALYFCASSFRTGKNTGELFFGEGSRLTVL.

This clone was counted a single time. The V gene is TRBV5-1, the J gene TRBJ2-7; D possibly uses TRBD1 or TRBD2 (7 bases each). Germline CDR1 reads SGHRS; CDR2 reads YFSETQ. CDR3 length: 15 amino acids. Trimming shortened V by 4 bases and J by 3 bases, and 17 bases separated the two germline ends. Here the CDR3 reads CASSTGTAGHYEQYF. CDR3 coding DNA: TGCGCCAGCAGCACGGGGACAGCGGGGCACTACGAGCAGTACTTC.

V gene TRBV19 combines with J gene TRBJ2-7; the D call may be TRBD1 or TRBD2 (5 bases each). CDR3 size: 13 residues. Per the germline V gene, CDR1 is LNHDA and CDR2 is SQIVND (reference sequence). Trimming shortened V by 3 bases and J by 5 bases, and 11 bases separated the two germline ends. CDR3 coding DNA: TGTGCCAGTAGTATGAGAGGGACCAACGAGCAGTACTTC. Its protein is CASSMRGTNEQYF.

V usage is TRBV18 and J usage is TRBJ1-4; D is possibly TRBD1 (5 bases). The CDR3 spans 16 residues. V was cut by 3 bases and J by 0 bases, with 11 bases left in between. Looked up from germline, CDR1 is KGHSH and CDR2 is LQKENI. CDR3 amino acids: CASSPTQGATNEKLFF. CDR3 sequence (DNA): TGTGCCAGCTCACCTACCCAGGGTGCAACTAATGAAAAACTGTTTTTT.

The table lists this clone with a count of one. This rearrangement joins TRBV7-8 to TRBJ2-7; D is undetermined. Trimming took 8 bases from V and 6 from J, leaving 11 bases between them. Germline lookup yields CDR1 SGHVS and CDR2 FQNEAQ. CDR3 size: 11 residues. CDR3 residues: CASGDGPEQYF. CDR3 bases: TGTGCCAGCGGCGATGGTCCCGAGCAGTACTTC. The variable domain in full, with the rest retrieved from reference TRBV7-8 and TRBJ2-7, is GAGVSQSPRYKVAKRGQDVALRCDPISGHVSLFWYQQALGQGPEFLTYFQNEAQLDKSGLPSDRFFAERPEGSVSTLKIQRTQQEDSAVYLCASGDGPEQYFGPGTRLTVT.

This chain joins TRBV7-2 and TRBJ2-7; TRBD1 might be the D (6 bases). The germline V gene encodes CDR1 SGHTA and CDR2 FQGNSA. The CDR3 is 13 amino acids. Trimming cost V 6 bases and J 10 bases, with 19 bases left between them. DNA for the CDR3: TGTGCCAGCAGGCCAACAGGGTTAGTCCCACAGTACTTC. This gives the protein CASRPTGLVPQYF.

V gene TRBV11-2 combines with J gene TRBJ2-3, with 7 bases that match TRBD2. With 1 base clipped from V and 1 base from J, the junction kept 14 bases outside the gene matches. The CDR3 loop spans 19 amino acids. CDR1 SGHAT and CDR2 FQNNGV come from the germline V gene. For the CDR3, the DNA is TGTGCCAGCAGCTTAGGGTCGTTTTGGGCGGGAGCGGGCACAGATACGCAGTATTTT. Translation: CASSLGSFWAGAGTDTQYF. Looking up the rest from reference TRBV11-2 and TRBJ2-3 gives the full variable domain: EAGVAQSPRYKIIEKRQSVAFWCNPISGHATLYWYQQILGQGPKLLIQFQNNGVVDDSQLPKDRFSAERLKGVDSTLKIQPAKLEDSAVYLCASSLGSFWAGAGTDTQYFGPGTRLTVL.

V is TRBV20-1 and J is TRBJ1-2; D unclear. From germline, CDR1 is DFQATT and CDR2 SNEGSKA (reference sequence). Trimming removed 3 bases at V and 9 bases at J, with 8 bases between. This CDR3 is 10 amino acids long. The CDR3 loop reads CSARWVCYTF. CDR3 sequence (DNA): TGCAGTGCTAGGTGGGTGTGCTACACCTTC.

The chain employs TRBV2 and TRBJ1-5; the D is unclear. V was clipped by 4 bases and J by 2 bases, with 6 bases between them. CDR1 and CDR2 from the germline V gene are SNHLY and FYNNEI. There are 13 residues in the CDR3. The CDR3 coding sequence is TGTGCCAGCAGTGTTCGGGGCAATCAGCCCCAGCATTTT. It encodes CASSVRGNQPQHF.

This rearrangement joins TRBV28 to TRBJ1-2, with no clear D. The V end lost 10 bases, the J end lost 5 bases, and 23 bases lay between the germline ends. This CDR3 is built from 15 residues. Germline CDR1 MDHEN, CDR2 SYDVKM. CDR3 sequence reads: CAILPGLERGYGYTF. The CDR3 nucleotides are TGTGCCATTCTACCGGGCCTAGAGCGGGGTTATGGCTACACCTTC.

J is TRBJ2-5 and V is TRBV28, with D unclear. This CDR3 comprises 12 residues. V was shortened by 3 bases and J by 5 bases, with 7 bases between the two germline ends. Germline-derived CDR1 and CDR2 are MDHEN and SYDVKM. CDR3 sequence (DNA): TGTGCCAGCAGTTTCGTTTTGGAGACCCAGTACTTC. Protein product: CASSFVLETQYF.

The chain couples TRBV4-1 to TRBJ2-7; 7 bases are a match to TRBD2. Unmatched junction bases numbered 8, after V lost 4 bases and J lost 5 bases. The CDR3 has 14 residues. The germline V gene encodes CDR1 MGHRA and CDR2 YSYEKL. CDR3 nucleotides: TGCGCCAGCAGCCCTCTAGCGGTTCGGAACGAGCAGTACTTC. Translating it yields CASSPLAVRNEQYF.